The present entry profiles one TCR beta chain with its context. Measured with immunoSEQ multiplex PCR; TCRdb has only the in-frame clones, and not every one. The sample records 200,000 or so clones, roughly 89% being singletons. This specimen comes from a study of blood T cell repertoires in COVID-19. The CDR3 is made up of 15 amino acids. CDR1 is MGHDK and CDR2 is SYGVNS in the germline V gene. V shed 6 bases and J 4 bases; nucleotides not matched to a gene: 11. The sequencing sample was made of PBMCs or T cells enriched from blood (not recorded which). The chain joins TRBV25-1 to TRBJ1-1, with TRBD1 identical over 7 bases. The source is a woman aged 40 to 55 with acute COVID-19. The CDR3 spells CASRDRYLSGTEAFF. The DNA for the CDR3 is TGTGCCAGCAGGGACAGGTATTTGTCGGGCACTGAAGCTTTCTTT.